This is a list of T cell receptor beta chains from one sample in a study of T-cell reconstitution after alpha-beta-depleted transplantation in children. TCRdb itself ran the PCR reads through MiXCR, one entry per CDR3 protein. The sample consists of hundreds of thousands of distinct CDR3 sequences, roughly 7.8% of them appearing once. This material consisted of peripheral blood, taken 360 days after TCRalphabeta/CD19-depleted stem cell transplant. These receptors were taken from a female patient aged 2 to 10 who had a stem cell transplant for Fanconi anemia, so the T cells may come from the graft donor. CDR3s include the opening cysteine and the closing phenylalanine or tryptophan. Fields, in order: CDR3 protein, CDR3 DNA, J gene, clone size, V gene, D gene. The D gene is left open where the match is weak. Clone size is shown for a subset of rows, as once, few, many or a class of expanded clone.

cdr3_aa: CASSLVGPLFKNYGYTF
cdr3_nt: TGCGCCAGCAGCTTGGTGGGCCCGCTCTTTAAGAACTATGGCTACACCTTC
j_call: TRBJ1-2
clone_size: many
v_call: TRBV5-1
d_call: NA

cdr3_aa: CASGTTSGGDEDTQYF
cdr3_nt: TGTGCCAGCGGCACTACTAGCGGGGGAGATGAGGATACGCAGTATTTT
j_call: TRBJ2-3
clone_size: NA
v_call: TRBV6-1
d_call: TRBD2

cdr3_aa: CASSWGGRVETQYF
cdr3_nt: TGTGCCAGCAGTTGGGGCGGGAGAGTTGAGACCCAGTACTTC
j_call: TRBJ2-5
clone_size: few
v_call: TRBV28
d_call: TRBD2

cdr3_aa: CASSLVFPEAFF
cdr3_nt: TGTGCCAGCAGTTTAGTATTCCCTGAAGCTTTCTTT
j_call: TRBJ1-1
clone_size: many
v_call: TRBV12-3/TRBV12-4
d_call: NA

cdr3_aa: CAMASGNEQFF
cdr3_nt: TGTGCCATGGCTAGCGGCAATGAGCAGTTCTTC
j_call: TRBJ2-1
clone_size: many
v_call: TRBV10-3
d_call: TRBD2

cdr3_aa: CATSRGGVANYGYTF
cdr3_nt: TGTGCCACCAGCAGGGGTGGGGTTGCTAACTATGGCTACACCTTC
j_call: TRBJ1-2
clone_size: many
v_call: TRBV15
d_call: NA

cdr3_aa: CSARVRTRSSGANVLTF
cdr3_nt: TGCAGTGCTAGAGTCCGGACTAGGAGCTCTGGGGCCAACGTCCTGACTTTC
j_call: TRBJ2-6
clone_size: NA
v_call: TRBV20-1
d_call: TRBD2

cdr3_aa: CASSFDKNSYNSPLHF
cdr3_nt: TGTGCCAGCAGCTTCGATAAGAACTCCTATAATTCACCCCTCCACTTT
j_call: TRBJ1-6
clone_size: NA
v_call: TRBV11-1
d_call: NA

cdr3_aa: CASSLASGPGSGANVLTF
cdr3_nt: TGTGCCAGCAGCTTAGCAAGTGGACCCGGTTCTGGGGCCAACGTCCTGACTTTC
j_call: TRBJ2-6
clone_size: NA
v_call: TRBV11-1
d_call: NA

cdr3_aa: CASSWDRVDEQYF
cdr3_nt: TGTGCCAGCAGTTGGGACAGGGTCGACGAGCAGTACTTC
j_call: TRBJ2-7
clone_size: few
v_call: TRBV7-2
d_call: TRBD1